The sequence of this TCR beta chain was determined in a study of immune evolution from preneoplasia to lung adenocarcinoma. Study results and limitations: Clonality was highest in normal lung, lower in later-stage lesions apparently. From normal lung to invasive adenocarcinoma, top clone frequencies appeared to decrease.

This clone was seen only a few times. Its antigen is unknown. TCRdb's table, derived via immunoSEQ multiplex PCR, lists solely in-frame clones and lacks some. This table has 5,000 to 7,000 clones, 70% to 80% appearing once. Resections took place in Japan or China from about 2014 to 2018. Histologic diagnosis was independently verified by two lung pathologists. Sample: FFPE adjacent normal lung tissue. The clonotype originates from a person aged 65 to 79 with lung adenocarcinoma.

CDR3 protein: CASLKWTYGYTF. The CDR3 region has the DNA TGTGCCAGCCTCAAGTGGACCTATGGCTACACCTTC. The rearrangement joins TRBV5-6 to TRBJ1-2, with D unresolved. V was shortened by 7 bases and J by 4 bases, with 11 bases between the two germline ends. CDR1 is SGHDT and CDR2 is YYEEEE in the germline V gene. The CDR3 length is 12 residues.